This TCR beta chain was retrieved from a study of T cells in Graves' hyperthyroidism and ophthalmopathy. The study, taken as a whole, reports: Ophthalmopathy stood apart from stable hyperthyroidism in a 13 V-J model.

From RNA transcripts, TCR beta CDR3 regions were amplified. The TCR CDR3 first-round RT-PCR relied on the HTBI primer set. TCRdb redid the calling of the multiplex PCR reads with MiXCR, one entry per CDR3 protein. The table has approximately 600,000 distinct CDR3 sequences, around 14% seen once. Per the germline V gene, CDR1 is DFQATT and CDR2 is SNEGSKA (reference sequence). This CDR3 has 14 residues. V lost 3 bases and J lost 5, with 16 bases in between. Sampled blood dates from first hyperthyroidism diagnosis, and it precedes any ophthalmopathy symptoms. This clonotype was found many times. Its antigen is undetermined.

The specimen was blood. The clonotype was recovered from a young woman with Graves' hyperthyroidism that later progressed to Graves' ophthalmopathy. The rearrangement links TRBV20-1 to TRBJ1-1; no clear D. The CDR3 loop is CSASNAGRMTEAFF. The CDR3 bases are TGCAGTGCTAGTAATGCAGGAAGGATGACTGAAGCTTTCTTT.